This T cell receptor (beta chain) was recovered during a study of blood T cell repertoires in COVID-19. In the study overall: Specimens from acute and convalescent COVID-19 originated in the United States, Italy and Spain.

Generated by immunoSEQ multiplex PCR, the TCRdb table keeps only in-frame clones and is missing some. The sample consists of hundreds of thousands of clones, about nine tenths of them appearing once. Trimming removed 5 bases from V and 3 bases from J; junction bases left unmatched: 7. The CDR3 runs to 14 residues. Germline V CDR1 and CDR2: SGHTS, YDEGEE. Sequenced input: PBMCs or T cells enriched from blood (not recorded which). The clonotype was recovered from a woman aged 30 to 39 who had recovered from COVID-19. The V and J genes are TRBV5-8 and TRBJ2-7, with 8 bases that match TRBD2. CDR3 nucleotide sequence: TGTGCCAGCAGGGAGGTTGGGACTAGCTACGAGCAGTACTTC. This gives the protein CASREVGTSYEQYF.